The entry that follows covers one T cell receptor beta chain sequence. The same CDR3 arises from other DNA sequences in this sample as well. The sample comes from a study of shared clonotypes between healthy human individuals. Clones were sequenced by immunoSEQ multiplex PCR, and TCRdb holds only the in-frame ones, with some missing. Of about 1.1 million clones listed, 77% are singletons. This receptor was taken from a man younger than 35 in good health. Some clones in this sample may be carry-over from other donors' samples. Sequencing used memory CD4+ T cells from PBMCs. This sample's subset: CD45RA-negative fraction.

CDR3: CASSLERGSTDTQYF. CDR3 DNA: TGCGCCAGCAGCTTGGAGAGAGGGTCGACAGATACGCAGTATTTT. The chain links TRBV5-1 to TRBJ2-3; a possible D gene is TRBD2 (5 bases). The germline V and J ends were trimmed by 0 bases and 3 bases, with 11 bases remaining between them. CDR3 size: 15 residues. Per germline, CDR1 SGHRS and CDR2 YFSETQ. Filled out from reference TRBV5-1 and TRBJ2-3, the complete variable domain reads KAGVTQTPRYLIKTRGQQVTLSCSPISGHRSVSWYQQTPGQGLQFLFEYFSETQRNKGNFPGRFSGRQFSNSRSEMNVSTLELGDSALYLCASSLERGSTDTQYFGPGTRLTVL.